The present T cell receptor beta chain was sequenced within a study of graft-versus-host responses after intestinal transplantation. Study summary: Multivisceral, liver-intestinal, or isolated intestinal grafts went to recipients.

Measured with immunoSEQ multiplex PCR; TCRdb has only the in-frame clones, and not every one. This sample has under 15,000 clones, with approximately 94% found just once. CDR1 SNHLY and CDR2 FYNNEI come from the germline V gene. The CDR3 consists of 12 residues. The V and J ends lost 7 bases and 8 bases respectively, with 14 bases between them. The clonotype comes from a human patient who received an intestinal transplant, so some T cells may come from the graft donor. The chain uses TRBV2 and TRBJ1-2; D gene uncertain. This specimen consisted of PBMCs, obtained approximately 960 days after intestinal transplantation. This CDR3 reads CASKDSPSGYTF. The CDR3 nucleotides are TGTGCCAGCAAGGACTCCCCGTCAGGCTACACCTTC. The full variable domain, with the rest looked up from reference TRBV2 and TRBJ1-2, is EPEVTQTPSHQVTQMGQEVILRCVPISNHLYFYWYRQILGQKVEFLVSFYNNEISEKSEIFDDQFSVERPDGSNFTLKIRSTKLEDSAMYFCASKDSPSGYTFGSGTRLTVV.